This T cell receptor beta chain appears in the sequencing data of a study of Ad26.COV2.S vaccination and SARS-CoV-2 variants. Across the whole study: Ad26.COV2.S was injected intramuscularly once or twice, 56 days apart.

Libraries were prepared by immunoSEQ multiplex PCR; TCRdb keeps only in-frame clonotypes and omits some of them. The sample records around 300,000 clones, 75% to 90% being singletons. Study-wide results and caveats: Relative to placebo recipients, vaccine recipients exhibited elevated spike-specific TCR breadth. The TCR breadth and depth analyses may have produced an underestimate of total T cell responses.

Comments on this clone: Its antigen is not identified.

Trimming took off 3 bases at V and 1 base at J, with 6 bases between the two ends. The CDR3 runs to 13 residues. Noted treatment: some 19 received Ad26.COV2.S at low or high dose, single or two shots; several received placebo; per-sample allocation not given. Following the first vaccine or placebo injection, samples were taken on day 63. The sample came from a Boston adult aged 18-55 years. This clonotype was obtained from a person between 18 and 65 years old who received the Ad26.COV2.S COVID-19 vaccine or a placebo. This sample comprised peripheral blood, obtained in a trial of Ad26.COV2.S vaccine versus placebo. The V gene is TRBV12-3 or TRBV12-4, the J gene TRBJ2-5, with D hard to call. This CDR3 is CASSFSSQETQYF. The DNA for the CDR3 is TGTGCCAGCAGTTTCTCCAGCCAAGAGACCCAGTACTTC.